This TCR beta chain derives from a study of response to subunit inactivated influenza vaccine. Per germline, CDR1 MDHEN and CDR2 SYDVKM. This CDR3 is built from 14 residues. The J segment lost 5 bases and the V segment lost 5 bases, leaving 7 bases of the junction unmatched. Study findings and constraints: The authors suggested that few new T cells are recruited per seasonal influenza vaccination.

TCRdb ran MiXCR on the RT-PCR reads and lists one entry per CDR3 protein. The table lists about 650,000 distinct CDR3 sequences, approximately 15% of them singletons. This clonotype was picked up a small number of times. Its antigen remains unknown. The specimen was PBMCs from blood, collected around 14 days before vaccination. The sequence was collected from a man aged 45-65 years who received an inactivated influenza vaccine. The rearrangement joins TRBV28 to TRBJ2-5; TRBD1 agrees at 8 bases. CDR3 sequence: CASSRQGLAETQYF. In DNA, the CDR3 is TGTGCCAGCAGTCGACAGGGGTTAGCGGAGACCCAGTACTTC.